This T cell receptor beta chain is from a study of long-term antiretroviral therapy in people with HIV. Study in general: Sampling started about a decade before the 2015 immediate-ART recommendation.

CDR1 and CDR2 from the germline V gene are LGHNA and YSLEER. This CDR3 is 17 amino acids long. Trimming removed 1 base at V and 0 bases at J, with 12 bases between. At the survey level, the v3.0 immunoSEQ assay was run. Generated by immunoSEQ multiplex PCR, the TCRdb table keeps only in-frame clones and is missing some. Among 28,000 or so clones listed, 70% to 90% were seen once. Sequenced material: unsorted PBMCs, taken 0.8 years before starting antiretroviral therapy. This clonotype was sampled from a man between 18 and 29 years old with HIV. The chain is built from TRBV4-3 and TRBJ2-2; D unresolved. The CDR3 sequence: CASSQGKIQTNTGELFF. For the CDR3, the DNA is TGCGCCAGCAGCCAAGGAAAAATACAGACGAACACCGGGGAGCTGTTTTTT.